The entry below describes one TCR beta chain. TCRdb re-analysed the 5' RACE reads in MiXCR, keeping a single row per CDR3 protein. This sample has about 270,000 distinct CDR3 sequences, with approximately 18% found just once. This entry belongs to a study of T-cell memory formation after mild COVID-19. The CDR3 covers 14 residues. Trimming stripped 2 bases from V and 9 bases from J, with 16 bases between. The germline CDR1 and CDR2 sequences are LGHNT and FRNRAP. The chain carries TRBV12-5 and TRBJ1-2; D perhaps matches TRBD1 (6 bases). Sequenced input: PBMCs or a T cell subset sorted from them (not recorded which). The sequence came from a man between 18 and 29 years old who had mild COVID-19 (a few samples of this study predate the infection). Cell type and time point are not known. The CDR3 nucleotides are TGTGCTAGTGGTTTGATTGACAGGCCCTTGAGCTACACCTTC. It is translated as CASGLIDRPLSYTF.